The text below deals with one T cell receptor beta chain. Other DNA sequences in this sample translate to the same CDR3. Both 60 Vbeta primers and 13 Jbeta primers went into the PCR. Sequencing was performed with immunoSEQ multiplex PCR; in TCRdb, only in-frame clones are kept and a portion is missing. The sample has about 130,000 clones, 70% to 85% seen once. The data were obtained in a study of cytomegalovirus exposure and HLA in healthy donors. This CDR3 contains 13 residues. Germline CDR1 reads LGHNA; CDR2 reads YNFKEQ. Trimming removed 3 bases from V and 3 bases from J, with 9 bases in between. The V call is TRBV4-2, the J call TRBJ2-7; D gene uncertain. Sequencing was performed on PBMCs. The sequence was collected from a female donor in good health and CMV-seronegative. CDR3 nucleotide sequence: TGTGCCAGCAGCCAGGCTCCAAGCTACGAGCAGTACTTC. Amino acids: CASSQAPSYEQYF.